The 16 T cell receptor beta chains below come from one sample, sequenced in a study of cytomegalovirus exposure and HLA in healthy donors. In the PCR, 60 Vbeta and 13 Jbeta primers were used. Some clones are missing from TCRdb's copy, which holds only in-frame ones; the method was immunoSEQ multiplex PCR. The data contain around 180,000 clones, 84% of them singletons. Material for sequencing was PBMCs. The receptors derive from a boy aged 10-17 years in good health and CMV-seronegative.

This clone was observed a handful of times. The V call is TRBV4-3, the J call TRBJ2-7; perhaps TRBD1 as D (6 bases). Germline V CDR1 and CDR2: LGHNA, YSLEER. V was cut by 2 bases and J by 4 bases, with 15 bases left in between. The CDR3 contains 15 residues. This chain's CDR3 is CASSQRTAPVYEQYF. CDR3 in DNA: TGCGCCAGCAGCCAAAGGACAGCTCCTGTGTACGAGCAGTACTTC.

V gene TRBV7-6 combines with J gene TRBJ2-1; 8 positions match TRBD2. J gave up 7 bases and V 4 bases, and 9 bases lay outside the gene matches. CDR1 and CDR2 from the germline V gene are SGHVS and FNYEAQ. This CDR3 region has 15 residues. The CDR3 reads CASSSPSGRVNEQFF. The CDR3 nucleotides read TGTGCCAGCAGCTCCCCCAGCGGGAGAGTAAATGAGCAGTTCTTC.

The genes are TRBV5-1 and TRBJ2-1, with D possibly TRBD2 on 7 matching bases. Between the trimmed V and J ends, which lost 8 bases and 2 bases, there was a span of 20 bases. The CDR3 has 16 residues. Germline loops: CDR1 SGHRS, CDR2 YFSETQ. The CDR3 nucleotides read TGCGCCAGTGGCCGCGAGGTCGGGGGGCCCTACAATGAGCAGTTCTTC. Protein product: CASGREVGGPYNEQFF.

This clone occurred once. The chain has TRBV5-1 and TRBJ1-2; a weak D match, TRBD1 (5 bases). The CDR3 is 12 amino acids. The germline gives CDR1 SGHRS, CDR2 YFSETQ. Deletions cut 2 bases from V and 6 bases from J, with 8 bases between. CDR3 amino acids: CASSLQADGYTF. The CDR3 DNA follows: TGCGCCAGCAGCTTACAGGCGGATGGCTACACCTTC. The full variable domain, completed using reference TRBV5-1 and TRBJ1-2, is KAGVTQTPRYLIKTRGQQVTLSCSPISGHRSVSWYQQTPGQGLQFLFEYFSETQRNKGNFPGRFSGRQFSNSRSEMNVSTLELGDSALYLCASSLQADGYTFGSGTRLTVV.

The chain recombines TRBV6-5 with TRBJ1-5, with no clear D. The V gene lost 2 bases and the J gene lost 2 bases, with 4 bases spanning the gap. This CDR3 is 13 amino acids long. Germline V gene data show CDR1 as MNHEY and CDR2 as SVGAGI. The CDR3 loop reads CASSYVGNQPQHF. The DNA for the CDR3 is TGTGCCAGCAGTTACGTCGGCAATCAGCCCCAGCATTTT.

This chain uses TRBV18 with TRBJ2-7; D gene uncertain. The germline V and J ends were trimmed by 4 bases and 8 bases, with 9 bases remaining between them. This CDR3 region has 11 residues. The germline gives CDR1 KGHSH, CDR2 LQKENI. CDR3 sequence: CASSLRLKQYF. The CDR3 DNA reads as TGTGCCAGCTCACTCCGTTTAAAGCAGTACTTC.

This chain's CDR3 is CASSLTDSAGANVLTF. CDR3 DNA sequence: TGTGCCAGCAGCCTTACGGACAGCGCTGGGGCCAACGTCCTGACTTTC. The chain uses TRBV7-3 and TRBJ2-6, with D possibly TRBD1 on 6 matching bases. The ends were cut back, 5 bases at V and 2 bases at J, with 13 bases in the middle. The CDR3 consists of 16 residues. Germline assignment: CDR1 SGHTA and CDR2 FQGTGA.

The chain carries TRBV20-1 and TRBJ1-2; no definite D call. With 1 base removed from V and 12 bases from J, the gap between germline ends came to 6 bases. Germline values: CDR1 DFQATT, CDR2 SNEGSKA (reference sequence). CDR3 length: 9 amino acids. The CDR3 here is CSARGSDTF. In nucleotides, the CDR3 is TGCAGTGCTAGAGGGAGTGACACCTTC.

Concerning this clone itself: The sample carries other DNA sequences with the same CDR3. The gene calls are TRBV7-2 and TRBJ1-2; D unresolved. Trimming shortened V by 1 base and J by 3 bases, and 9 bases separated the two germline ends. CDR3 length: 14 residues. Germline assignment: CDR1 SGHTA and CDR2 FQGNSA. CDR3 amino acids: CASSLVGQDYGYTF. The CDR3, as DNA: TGTGCCAGCAGCTTAGTGGGTCAGGACTATGGCTACACCTTC.

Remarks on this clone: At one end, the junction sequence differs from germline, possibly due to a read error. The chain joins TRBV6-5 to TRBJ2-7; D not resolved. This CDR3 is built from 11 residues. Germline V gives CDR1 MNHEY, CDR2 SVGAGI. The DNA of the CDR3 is TGTGCCAACAGTTTCCTCTACGAGCAGTACTTC. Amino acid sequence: CANSFLYEQYF.

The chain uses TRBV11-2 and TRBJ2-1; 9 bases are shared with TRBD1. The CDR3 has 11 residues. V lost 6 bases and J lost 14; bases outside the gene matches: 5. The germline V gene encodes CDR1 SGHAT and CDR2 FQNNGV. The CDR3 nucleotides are TGTGCCAGCAGTACGGGACAGGGCGAGTTCTTC. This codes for CASSTGQGEFF.

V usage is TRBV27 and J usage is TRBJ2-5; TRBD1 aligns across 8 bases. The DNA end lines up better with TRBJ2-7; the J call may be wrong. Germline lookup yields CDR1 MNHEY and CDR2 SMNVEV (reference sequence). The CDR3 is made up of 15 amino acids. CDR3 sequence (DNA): TGTGCCAGCAGGCCTGACAGGGGTGCTTCCTACGAGCAGTACTTC. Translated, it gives CASRPDRGASYEQYF.

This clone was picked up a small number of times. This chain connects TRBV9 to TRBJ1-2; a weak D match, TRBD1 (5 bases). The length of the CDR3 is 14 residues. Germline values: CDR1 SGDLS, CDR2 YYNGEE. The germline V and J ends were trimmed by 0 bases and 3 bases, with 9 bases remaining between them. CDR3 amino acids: CASSVEWGDYGYTF. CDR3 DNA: TGTGCCAGCAGCGTAGAATGGGGGGACTATGGCTACACCTTC.

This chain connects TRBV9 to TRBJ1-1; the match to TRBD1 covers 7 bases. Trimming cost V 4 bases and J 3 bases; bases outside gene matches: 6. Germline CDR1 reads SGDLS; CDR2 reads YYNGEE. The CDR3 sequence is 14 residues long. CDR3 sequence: CASSSQGTDTEAFF. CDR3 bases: TGTGCCAGCAGCTCACAAGGGACAGACACTGAAGCTTTCTTT.

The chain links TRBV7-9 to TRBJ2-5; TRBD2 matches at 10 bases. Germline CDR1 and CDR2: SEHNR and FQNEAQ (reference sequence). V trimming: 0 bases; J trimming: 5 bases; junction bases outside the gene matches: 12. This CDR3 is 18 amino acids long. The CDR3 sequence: CASSLAIGSGRAVETQYF. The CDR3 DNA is TGTGCCAGCAGCTTAGCGATCGGGAGCGGGAGGGCCGTTGAGACCCAGTACTTC. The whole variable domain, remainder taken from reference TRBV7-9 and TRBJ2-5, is DTGVSQNPRHKITKRGQNVTFRCDPISEHNRLYWYRQTLGQGPEFLTYFQNEAQLEKSRLLSDRFSAERPKGSFSTLEIQRTEQGDSAMYLCASSLAIGSGRAVETQYFGPGTRLLVL.

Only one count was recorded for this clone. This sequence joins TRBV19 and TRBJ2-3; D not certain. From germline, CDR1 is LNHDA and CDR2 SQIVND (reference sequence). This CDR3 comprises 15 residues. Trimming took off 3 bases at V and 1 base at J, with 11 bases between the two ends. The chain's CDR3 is CASSITSVGTDTQYF. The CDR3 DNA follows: TGTGCCAGTAGTATTACGTCGGTGGGCACAGATACGCAGTATTTT.